The clone carrying this T cell receptor (beta chain) was detected a few times. Its antigen is not known. One entry per CDR3 protein results from TCRdb running MiXCR on the RT-PCR reads. The sample contains around 580,000 distinct CDR3 sequences, approximately 14% of which appear only once. The data were obtained in a study of response to subunit inactivated influenza vaccine. Notes on the study in general: T cells newly recruited by each seasonal influenza vaccination are few, the authors suggested.

In germline, CDR1 is SGHTA, CDR2 FQGNSA. This CDR3 has 16 residues. V lost 0 bases and J lost 1, with 12 bases in between. This chain uses TRBV7-2 with TRBJ2-5, with a weak D call TRBD2 (6 bases). The receptor comes from a man in his fifties or sixties who received an inactivated influenza vaccine. The material sequenced was PBMCs from blood, taken about 11 days after vaccination. DNA for the CDR3: TGTGCCAGCAGCTTAGCGGGGACTCTACTCCAAGAGACCCAGTACTTC. Protein: CASSLAGTLLQETQYF.